The 28 T cell receptor beta chains presented below share a single source sample, sequenced in a study of a mutant IDH1 vaccine in newly diagnosed glioma. These receptors lack a known antigen. Using immunoSEQ multiplex PCR, the repertoire was profiled, and TCRdb retains in-frame clones only, with some absent. The sample lists tens of thousands of clones, 75% occurring once. Noted time point: week 47, end of study. The content of each vaccine dose was 300 ug of mutant IDH1 20-mer peptide, and topical imiquimod accompanied it. The sample in question was PBMCs, obtained from a glioma patient whose treatment included an IDH1 peptide vaccine. The origin of the receptors is a man aged 40-49 years with glioma.

The V and J genes are TRBV5-1 and TRBJ2-5; D unresolved. Between the trimmed V and J ends, which lost 3 bases and 1 base, there was a span of 4 bases. Germline assignment: CDR1 SGHRS and CDR2 YFSETQ. The CDR3 sequence is 12 residues long. The CDR3 loop reads CASSSSQETQYF. In DNA form, the CDR3 reads TGCGCCAGCAGCTCCTCCCAAGAGACCCAGTACTTC.

The chain uses TRBV6-4 and TRBJ2-3; 11 bases agree with TRBD2. This CDR3 has 15 residues. Germline values: CDR1 MRHNA, CDR2 SNTAGT. After removal of 5 bases from V and 3 bases from J, the junction contained 4 bases not matched to a gene. The CDR3 spells CASSPGLAETDTQYF. In nucleotides, the CDR3 is TGTGCCAGCAGTCCGGGACTAGCGGAGACAGATACGCAGTATTTT.

The chain links TRBV14 to TRBJ2-5, with 7 bases aligning to TRBD1. This CDR3 contains 15 residues. Trimming at V came to 3 bases and at J to 5 bases, leaving 9 bases not matched to a gene. The germline gives CDR1 SGHDN, CDR2 FVKESK. The CDR3 DNA is TGTGCCAGCAGCCAGATCAGACAGGGACCGGAGACCCAGTACTTC. Amino acids: CASSQIRQGPETQYF. The whole variable domain, filled in from reference TRBV14 and TRBJ2-5, reads EAGVTQFPSHSVIEKGQTVTLRCDPISGHDNLYWYRRVMGKEIKFLLHFVKESKQDESGMPNNRFLAERTGGTYSTLKVQPAELEDSGVYFCASSQIRQGPETQYFGPGTRLLVL.

The chain carries TRBV12-5 and TRBJ1-5; TRBD1 agrees at 9 bases. The CDR3 totals 14 residues. With 5 bases clipped from V and 11 bases from J, the junction kept 10 bases outside the gene matches. The germline gives CDR1 LGHNT, CDR2 FRNRAP. The CDR3 coding sequence is TGTGCTAGTGGTGTGGGACAGGGCCGAGGGGCCCAGCATTTT. Protein sequence: CASGVGQGRGAQHF.

The chain carries TRBV2 and TRBJ2-5, with 7 bases aligning to TRBD2. The V segment lost 4 bases and the J segment 0 bases; nucleotides outside the gene matches: 2. CDR3 length: 14 residues. Germline CDR1 is SNHLY and CDR2 is FYNNEI. CDR3 loop: CASSGSGNQETQYF. The CDR3 DNA sequence: TGTGCCAGCAGTGGGAGCGGGAACCAAGAGACCCAGTACTTC.

The genes are TRBV28 and TRBJ2-7; 7 nucleotides agree with TRBD2. Germline V gene lookup returns CDR1 MDHEN and CDR2 SYDVKM. V lost 2 bases to trimming and J lost 4 bases; unmatched junction nucleotides: 5. The length of the CDR3 is 14 residues. The CDR3 loop is CASSLGGRDYEQYV. The CDR3 DNA reads TGTGCCAGCAGTTTAGGAGGGAGGGATTACGAGCAGTACGTC.

The sample holds a few counts of this clone. CDR3 loop: CAISERGQNTEAFF. As DNA, the CDR3 is TGTGCCATCAGTGAGCGGGGTCAGAACACTGAAGCTTTCTTT. This chain uses TRBV10-3 with TRBJ1-1; D ambiguous. From germline, CDR1 is ENHRY and CDR2 SYGVKD. CDR3 size: 14 residues. Trimming pared 2 bases from V and 1 base from J, leaving 8 bases between.

This chain links TRBV11-3 with TRBJ2-5, with D tentatively TRBD1 (6 bases). The CDR3 extends over 13 amino acids. The germline V and J ends were trimmed by 1 base and 7 bases, with 10 bases remaining between them. Per germline, CDR1 SGHNT and CDR2 YENEEA. The DNA of the CDR3 is TGTGCCAGCAGCTTAGCCAAAGGGGGGACCCAGTACTTC. Protein sequence: CASSLAKGGTQYF.

The V gene is TRBV30, the J gene TRBJ2-1, with 11 bases lining up with TRBD2. Germline lookup yields CDR1 GTSNPN and CDR2 SVGIG (reference sequence). The trim removed 5 bases at V and 4 bases at J, leaving 1 base unmatched. The CDR3 is made up of 13 amino acids. The CDR3 loop reads CAWGTSGYNEQFF. The CDR3 DNA sequence: TGTGCCTGGGGGACTAGCGGTTACAATGAGCAGTTCTTC.

The gene calls are TRBV29-1 and TRBJ2-5, with TRBD1 matching 11 bases. CDR1 and CDR2 (germline): SQVTM, ANQGSEA. V was pared by 7 bases and J by 4 bases, with 5 bases of the junction left unmatched. The CDR3 sequence is 13 residues long. In DNA form, the CDR3 reads TGCAGCGGCGGACAGGGGGCCGGAGAGACCCAGTACTTC. Its translation is CSGGQGAGETQYF.

The rearrangement uses TRBV27 and TRBJ1-1; no reliable D call. Per the germline V gene, CDR1 is MNHEY and CDR2 is SMNVEV (reference sequence). The V end was cut by 4 bases, the J end by 0 bases, with 12 bases between. The CDR3 extends over 15 amino acids. DNA of the CDR3: TGTGCCAGCAGTTACCAATCGGCCATGAACACTGAAGCTTTCTTT. Its translation is CASSYQSAMNTEAFF.

The chain carries TRBV11-2 and TRBJ2-4; 10 bases line up with TRBD1. Per the germline V gene, CDR1 is SGHAT and CDR2 is FQNNGV. The CDR3 sequence is 19 residues long. The V segment lost 3 bases and the J segment 0 bases; nucleotides outside the gene matches: 11. The CDR3 reads CASSFSRTGGGLAKNIQYF. For the CDR3, the DNA is TGTGCCAGCAGCTTTTCAAGGACAGGGGGTGGACTAGCCAAAAACATTCAGTACTTC.

The chain uses TRBV6-1 and TRBJ2-7; TRBD1 agrees at 9 bases. The CDR3 is made up of 15 amino acids. Germline trimming cut 5 bases from V and 2 bases from J; bases unmatched to any gene: 7. Germline V gene lookup returns CDR1 MNHNS and CDR2 SASEGT. The CDR3 DNA follows: TGTGCCAGCAGTATAGGGACAGGGACCCCCTACGAGCAGTACTTC. Its protein product is CASSIGTGTPYEQYF.

This clone showed up just once. The V and J genes are TRBV11-2 and TRBJ2-1, with D tentatively TRBD1 (5 bases). V was shortened by 0 bases and J by 8 bases, with 14 bases between the two germline ends. CDR1 is SGHAT, CDR2 FQNNGV, per germline. This CDR3 region has 15 residues. CDR3 loop: CASSLEGRGTDEQFF. CDR3 nucleotide sequence: TGTGCCAGCAGCTTAGAAGGTAGGGGAACGGATGAGCAGTTCTTC.

The chain is built from TRBV5-1 and TRBJ2-1; D possibly corresponds to TRBD2 (6 bases). This CDR3 is 18 amino acids long. The V gene lost 3 bases and the J gene lost 0 bases, with 19 bases spanning the gap. Germline values: CDR1 SGHRS, CDR2 YFSETQ. The CDR3 region is CASSSLGERDSSYNEQFF. Here the CDR3 DNA reads TGCGCCAGCAGCTCCTTGGGGGAACGGGACTCCTCCTACAATGAGCAGTTCTTC.

The rearrangement joins TRBV19 to TRBJ2-1; 13 bases are a match to TRBD2. V lost 3 bases and J lost 8; bases outside the gene matches: 4. The CDR3 consists of 15 residues. Germline V gene sequence: CDR1 LNHDA, CDR2 SQIVND (reference sequence). This CDR3 is CASSITSGRVDEQFF. CDR3 coding DNA: TGTGCCAGTAGTATCACTAGCGGGAGGGTCGATGAGCAGTTCTTC. Full variable domain (missing parts from reference TRBV19 and TRBJ2-1): DGGITQSPKYLFRKEGQNVTLSCEQNLNHDAMYWYRQDPGQGLRLIYYSQIVNDFQKGDIAEGYSVSREKKESFPLTVTSAQKNPTAFYLCASSITSGRVDEQFFGPGTRLTVL.

This clone was recorded a few times. V gene TRBV18 combines with J gene TRBJ1-1; D may be TRBD1 (5 bases). Germline CDR1 KGHSH, CDR2 LQKENI. The V end was cut by 4 bases, the J end by 3 bases, with 12 bases between. The CDR3 is made up of 14 amino acids. CDR3 sequence (DNA): TGTGCCAGCTCACTACGAAAAGGGGACACTGAAGCTTTCTTT. This codes for CASSLRKGDTEAFF.

The gene calls are TRBV7-8 and TRBJ1-5, with a possible D match to TRBD1 (5 bases). This CDR3 has 13 amino acids. Germline CDR1 is SGHVS and CDR2 is FQNEAQ. The V gene lost 1 base and the J gene lost 7 bases, with 8 bases spanning the gap. In DNA form, the CDR3 reads TGTGCCAGCAGCTTAGATCGGGGCCAGCCCCAGCATTTT. Its protein is CASSLDRGQPQHF.

This clone was seen more than once but under ten times. This chain joins TRBV9 and TRBJ1-1; 7 nucleotides agree with TRBD1. The CDR3 runs 15 residues. Germline trimming cut 6 bases from V and 5 bases from J; bases unmatched to any gene: 13. Germline values: CDR1 SGDLS, CDR2 YYNGEE. In DNA, the CDR3 is TGTGCCAGCACCCCTACGACAGGGTTGAGAACTGAAGCTTTCTTT. Translated: CASTPTTGLRTEAFF.

This clone was recorded only once. V usage is TRBV9 and J usage is TRBJ2-1, with D tentatively TRBD1 or TRBD2 (6 bases each). V was clipped by 4 bases and J by 4 bases, with 15 bases between them. The CDR3 totals 15 residues. CDR1 SGDLS and CDR2 YYNGEE come from the germline V gene. In nucleotides, the CDR3 is TGTGCCAGCAGCCTAGGTGGGGGGCCTTACAATGAGCAGTTCTTC. It is translated as CASSLGGGPYNEQFF. The full variable domain, with the rest looked up from reference TRBV9 and TRBJ2-1, is DSGVTQTPKHLITATGQRVTLRCSPRSGDLSVYWYQQSLDQGLQFLIQYYNGEERAKGNILERFSAQQFPDLHSELNLSSLELGDSALYFCASSLGGGPYNEQFFGPGTRLTVL.

The J gene is TRBJ1-1, the V gene TRBV18; D uncertain. The V end lost 3 bases, the J end lost 0 bases, and 5 bases lay between the germline ends. The germline V gene encodes CDR1 KGHSH and CDR2 LQKENI. This CDR3 has 13 amino acids. CDR3 in amino acids: CASSPSVNTEAFF. For the CDR3, the DNA is TGTGCCAGCTCACCTTCAGTGAACACTGAAGCTTTCTTT.

This clone was counted only a few times. The rearrangement uses TRBV5-6 and TRBJ1-4; no firm D call. CDR1 is SGHDT and CDR2 is YYEEEE in the germline V gene. The CDR3 contains 15 residues. V was trimmed by 4 bases and J by 0 bases, leaving 10 bases between them. The CDR3 DNA is TGTGCCAGCAGCGATCTCTTAGCAACTAATGAAAAACTGTTTTTT. Translating gives CASSDLLATNEKLFF.

This chain joins TRBV7-9 and TRBJ2-3; D ambiguous. V shed 5 bases and J shed 6 bases, with 15 bases lying between them. The germline V gene has CDR1 SEHNR and CDR2 FQNEAQ (reference sequence). The CDR3 runs to 14 residues. The CDR3 nucleotides read TGTGCCAGCAGCCCTCCCGTGTCGGCGGATACGCAGTATTTT. The encoded protein is CASSPPVSADTQYF.

The chain links TRBV19 to TRBJ2-1, with D possibly being TRBD2 (5 bases). Germline assignment: CDR1 LNHDA and CDR2 SQIVND (reference sequence). Trimming removed 3 bases at V and 6 bases at J, with 9 bases between. The CDR3 has 13 residues. This chain's CDR3 is CASSIGSGNEQFF. For the CDR3, the DNA is TGTGCCAGTAGTATTGGGAGCGGCAATGAGCAGTTCTTC.

This chain uses TRBV5-1 with TRBJ1-4; D is undetermined. Between the trimmed V and J ends, which lost 2 bases and 0 bases, there was a span of 8 bases. CDR1 is SGHRS and CDR2 is YFSETQ in the germline V gene. The CDR3 is 15 residues long. CDR3 nucleotide sequence: TGCGCCAGCAGCTTAGATATAACAACTAATGAAAAACTGTTTTTT. Amino acid sequence: CASSLDITTNEKLFF. The whole variable domain, remainder taken from reference TRBV5-1 and TRBJ1-4, is KAGVTQTPRYLIKTRGQQVTLSCSPISGHRSVSWYQQTPGQGLQFLFEYFSETQRNKGNFPGRFSGRQFSNSRSEMNVSTLELGDSALYLCASSLDITTNEKLFFGSGTQLSVL.

This chain joins TRBV5-5 and TRBJ2-5, with 7 bases identical to TRBD2. The junction had 7 bases not matched to a gene; V was cut back by 0 bases and J by 2 bases. Germline V gene lookup returns CDR1 SGHKS and CDR2 YYEKEE (reference sequence). The CDR3 is 16 residues long. The CDR3 region has the DNA TGTGCCAGCAGCTTGGTGGGTAGCGGGCGACAAGAGACCCAGTACTTC. Its protein is CASSLVGSGRQETQYF.

The chain employs TRBV6-1 and TRBJ2-7, with 10 bases aligning to TRBD2. The CDR3 spans 18 residues. CDR1 is MNHNS and CDR2 is SASEGT in the germline V gene. The V gene end was trimmed by 4 bases and the J gene end by 0 bases; junction bases not matched to a gene: 12. The DNA for the CDR3 is TGTGCCAGCAGTGCCTTAGCGGGAGGCATCGGGAGCTCCTACGAGCAGTACTTC. It yields the protein CASSALAGGIGSSYEQYF.

This sequence joins TRBV5-4 and TRBJ2-4; D not resolved. The CDR3 totals 13 residues. V lost 4 bases to trimming and J lost 0 bases, with 5 bases between them. The germline V gene has CDR1 SGHNT and CDR2 YYREEE (reference sequence). The CDR3 DNA is TGTGCCAGCAGCGCGGAAGCCAAAAACATTCAGTACTTC. This codes for CASSAEAKNIQYF.